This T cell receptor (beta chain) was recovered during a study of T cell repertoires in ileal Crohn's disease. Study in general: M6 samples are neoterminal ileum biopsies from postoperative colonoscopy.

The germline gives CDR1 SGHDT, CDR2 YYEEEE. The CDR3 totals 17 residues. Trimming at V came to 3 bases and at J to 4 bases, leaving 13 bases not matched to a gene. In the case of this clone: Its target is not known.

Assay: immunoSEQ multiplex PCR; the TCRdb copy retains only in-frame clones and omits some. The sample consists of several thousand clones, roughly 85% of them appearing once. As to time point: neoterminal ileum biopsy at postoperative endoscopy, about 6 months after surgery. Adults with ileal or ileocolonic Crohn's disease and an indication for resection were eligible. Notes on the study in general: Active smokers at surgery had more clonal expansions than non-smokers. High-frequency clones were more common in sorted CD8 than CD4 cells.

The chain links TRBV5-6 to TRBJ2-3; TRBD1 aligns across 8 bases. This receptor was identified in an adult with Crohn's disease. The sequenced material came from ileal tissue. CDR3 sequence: CASSYTTGGGGPDTQYF. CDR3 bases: TGTGCCAGCAGCTATACTACAGGGGGAGGAGGGCCAGATACGCAGTATTTT.